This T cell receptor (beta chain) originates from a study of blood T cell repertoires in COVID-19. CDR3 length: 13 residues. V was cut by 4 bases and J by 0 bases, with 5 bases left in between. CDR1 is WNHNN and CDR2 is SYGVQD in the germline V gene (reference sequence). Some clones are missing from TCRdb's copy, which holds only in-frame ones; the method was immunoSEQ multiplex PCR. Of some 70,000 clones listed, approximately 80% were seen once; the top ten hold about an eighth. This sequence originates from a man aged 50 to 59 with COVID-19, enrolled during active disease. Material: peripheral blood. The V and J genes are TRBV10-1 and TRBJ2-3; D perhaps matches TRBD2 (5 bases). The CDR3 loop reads CASSGTSTDTQYF. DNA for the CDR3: TGCGCCAGCAGTGGGACTAGCACAGATACGCAGTATTTT.